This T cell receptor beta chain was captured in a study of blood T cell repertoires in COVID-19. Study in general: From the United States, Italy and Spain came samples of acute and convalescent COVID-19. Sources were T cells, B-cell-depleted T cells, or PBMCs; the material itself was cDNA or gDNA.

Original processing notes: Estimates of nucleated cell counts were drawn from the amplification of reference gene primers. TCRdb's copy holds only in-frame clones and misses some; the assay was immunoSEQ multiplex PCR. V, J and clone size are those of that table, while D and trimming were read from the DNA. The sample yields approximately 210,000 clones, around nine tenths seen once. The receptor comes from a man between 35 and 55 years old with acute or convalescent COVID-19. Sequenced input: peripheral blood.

CDR3 protein: CASRPTVTYEQYF. CDR3 DNA sequence: TGTGCCAGCAGGCCTACTGTGACCTACGAGCAGTACTTC. The chain combines TRBV11-2 with TRBJ2-7, with unresolved D. The CDR3 has 13 amino acids. Trimming left V 6 bases short and J 2 bases short, with 11 bases between. Germline CDR1 reads SGHAT; CDR2 reads FQNNGV.